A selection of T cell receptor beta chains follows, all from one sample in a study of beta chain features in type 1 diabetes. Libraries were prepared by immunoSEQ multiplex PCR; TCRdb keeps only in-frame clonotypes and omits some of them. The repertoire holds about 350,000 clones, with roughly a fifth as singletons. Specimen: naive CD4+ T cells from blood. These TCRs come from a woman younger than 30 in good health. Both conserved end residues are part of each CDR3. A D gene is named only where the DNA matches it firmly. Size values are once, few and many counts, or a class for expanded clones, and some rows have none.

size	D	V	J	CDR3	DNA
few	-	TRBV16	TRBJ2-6	CASSQSRRAGANVLTF	TGTGCCAGCAGCCAATCCAGGAGGGCTGGGGCCAACGTCCTGACTTTC
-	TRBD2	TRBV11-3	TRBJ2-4	CASSSFSGSGKNIQYF	TGTGCCAGCAGCTCCTTTAGCGGGAGCGGCAAAAACATTCAGTACTTC
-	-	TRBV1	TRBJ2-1	CTSSPPGGGAVNEQFF	TGCACCAGCAGCCCTCCCGGCGGGGGGGCGGTGAATGAGCAGTTCTTC
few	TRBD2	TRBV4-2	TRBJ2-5	CASSQAGLAGGPGETQYF	TGTGCCAGCAGCCAAGCCGGGCTAGCGGGGGGGCCAGGGGAGACCCAGTACTTC
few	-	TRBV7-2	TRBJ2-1	CASSLTLGQFF	TGTGCCAGCAGCTTAACTCTCGGGCAGTTCTTC
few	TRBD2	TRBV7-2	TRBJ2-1	CASRGVSGRSYNEQFF	TGTGCCAGCAGGGGAGTTAGCGGGAGGTCCTACAATGAGCAGTTCTTC
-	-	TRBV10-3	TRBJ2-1	CAISESSNNEQFF	TGTGCCATCAGTGAGAGTAGCAACAATGAGCAGTTCTTC
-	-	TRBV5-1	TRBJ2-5	CASSTLETQYF	TGCGCCAGCAGCACTTTGGAGACCCAGTACTTC
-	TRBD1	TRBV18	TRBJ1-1	CASSPPRGLNTEAFF	TGTGCCAGCTCACCACCGAGGGGGCTGAACACTGAAGCTTTCTTT
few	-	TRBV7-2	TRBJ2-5	CASSLASSVSETQYF	TGTGCCAGCAGCTTAGCGTCCAGCGTGTCGGAGACCCAGTACTTC
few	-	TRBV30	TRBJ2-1	CAWGGRAIRNEQFF	TGTGCCTGGGGGGGCAGGGCAATCCGCAATGAGCAGTTCTTC